This TCR beta chain was obtained from a study of early T cells in non-severe SARS-CoV-2 infection. Across the study: Unsorted whole blood bulk RNA was sequenced, with unpaired chains. General study findings and limits: The study's VDJdb matching favored anti-spike CD8 responses and missed private and CD4 specificities.

This clonotype was seen more than once but under ten times. Its antigen is unidentified. The protocol attached unique molecular identifiers to individual cDNA molecules. TCRdb reanalysed the 5' RACE reads using MiXCR and keeps one entry per CDR3 protein. The sample has 70,000 to 90,000 distinct CDR3 sequences; 15% are singletons. Germline values: CDR1 SGHRS, CDR2 YFSETQ. CDR3 length: 16 amino acids. The V gene end was trimmed by 3 bases and the J gene end by 0 bases; junction bases not matched to a gene: 6. Input material: whole blood. The TCR sequence derives from an adult who was a healthcare worker with PCR-confirmed SARS-CoV-2 infection or an uninfected control (not recorded which). The chain is built from TRBV5-1 and TRBJ2-3; the match to TRBD2 covers 8 bases. Written as DNA, the CDR3 is TGCGCCAGCAGCTCCTCTAGCGGGCAGAGCACAGATACGCAGTATTTT. Amino acid sequence: CASSSSSGQSTDTQYF.